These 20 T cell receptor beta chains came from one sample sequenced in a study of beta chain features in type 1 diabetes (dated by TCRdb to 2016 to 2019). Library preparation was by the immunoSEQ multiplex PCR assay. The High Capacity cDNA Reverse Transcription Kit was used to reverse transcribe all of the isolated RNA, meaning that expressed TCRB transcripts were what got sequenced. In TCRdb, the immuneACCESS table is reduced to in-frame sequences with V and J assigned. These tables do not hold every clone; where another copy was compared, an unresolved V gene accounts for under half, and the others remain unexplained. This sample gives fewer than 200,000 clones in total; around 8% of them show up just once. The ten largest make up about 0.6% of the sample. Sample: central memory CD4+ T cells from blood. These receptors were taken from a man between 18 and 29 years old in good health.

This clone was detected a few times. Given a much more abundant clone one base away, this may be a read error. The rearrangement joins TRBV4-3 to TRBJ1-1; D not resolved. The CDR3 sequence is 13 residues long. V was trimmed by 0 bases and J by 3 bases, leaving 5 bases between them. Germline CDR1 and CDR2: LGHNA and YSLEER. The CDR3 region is CASSQERDTEAFF. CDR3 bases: TGCGCCAGCAGCCAAGAGAGGGACACTGAAGCTTTCTTT.

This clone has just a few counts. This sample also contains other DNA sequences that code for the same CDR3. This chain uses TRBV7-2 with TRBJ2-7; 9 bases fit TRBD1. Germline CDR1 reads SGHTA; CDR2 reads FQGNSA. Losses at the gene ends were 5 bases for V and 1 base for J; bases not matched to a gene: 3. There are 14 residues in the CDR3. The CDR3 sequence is CASSLGTGSYEQYF. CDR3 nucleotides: TGTGCCAGCAGCCTAGGGACAGGGTCCTACGAGCAGTACTTC.

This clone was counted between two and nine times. Here the CDR3 DNA reads TGTGCCAGCACCCTAGGAAGGGGTGGGTACGAGCAGTACTTC. Protein product: CASTLGRGGYEQYF. J is TRBJ2-7 and V is TRBV7-2; TRBD1 is a possible D gene (5 bases). Trimming removed 7 bases from V and 4 bases from J, with 17 bases in between. The CDR3 consists of 14 residues. The V gene's germline CDR1 is SGHTA and CDR2 FQGNSA.

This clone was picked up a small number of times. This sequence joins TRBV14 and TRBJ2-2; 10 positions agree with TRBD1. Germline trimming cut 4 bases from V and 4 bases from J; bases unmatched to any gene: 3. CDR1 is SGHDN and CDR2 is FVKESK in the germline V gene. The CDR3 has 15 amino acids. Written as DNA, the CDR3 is TGTGCCAGCAGCCGCTGGACAGGGGGCACCGGGGAGCTGTTTTTT. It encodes CASSRWTGGTGELFF.

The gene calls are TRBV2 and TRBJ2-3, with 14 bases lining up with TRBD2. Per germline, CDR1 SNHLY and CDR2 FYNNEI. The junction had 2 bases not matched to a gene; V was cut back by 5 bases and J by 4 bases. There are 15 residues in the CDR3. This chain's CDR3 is CASSRLAGGPDTQYF. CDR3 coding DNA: TGTGCCAGCAGTCGACTAGCGGGAGGGCCAGATACGCAGTATTTT.

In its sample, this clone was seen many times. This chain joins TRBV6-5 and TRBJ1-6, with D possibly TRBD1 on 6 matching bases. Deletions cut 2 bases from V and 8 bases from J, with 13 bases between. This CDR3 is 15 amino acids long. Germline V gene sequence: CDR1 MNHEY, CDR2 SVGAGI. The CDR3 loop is CASSYGRGADSPLHF. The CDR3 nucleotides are TGTGCCAGCAGTTACGGTCGGGGGGCGGATTCACCCCTCCACTTT.

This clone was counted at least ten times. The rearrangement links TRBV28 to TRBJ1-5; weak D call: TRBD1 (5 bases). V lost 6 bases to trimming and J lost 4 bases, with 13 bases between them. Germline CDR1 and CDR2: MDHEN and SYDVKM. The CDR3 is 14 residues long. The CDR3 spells CASSQWQGNQPQHF. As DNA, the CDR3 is TGTGCCAGCAGCCAATGGCAGGGAAATCAGCCCCAGCATTTT.

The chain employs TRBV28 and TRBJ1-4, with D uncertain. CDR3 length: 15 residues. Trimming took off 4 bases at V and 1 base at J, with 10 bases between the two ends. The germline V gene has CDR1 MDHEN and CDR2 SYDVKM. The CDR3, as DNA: TGTGCCAGCAGTTCGGTGGGCCTAACTAATGAAAAACTGTTTTTT. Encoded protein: CASSSVGLTNEKLFF.

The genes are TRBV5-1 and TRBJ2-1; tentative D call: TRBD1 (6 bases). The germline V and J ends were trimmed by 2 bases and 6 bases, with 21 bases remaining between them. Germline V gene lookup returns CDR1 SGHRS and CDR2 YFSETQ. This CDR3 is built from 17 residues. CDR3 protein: CASSFIPDRTVSNEQFF. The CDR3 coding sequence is TGCGCCAGCAGCTTTATCCCGGACAGAACGGTGTCCAATGAGCAGTTCTTC.

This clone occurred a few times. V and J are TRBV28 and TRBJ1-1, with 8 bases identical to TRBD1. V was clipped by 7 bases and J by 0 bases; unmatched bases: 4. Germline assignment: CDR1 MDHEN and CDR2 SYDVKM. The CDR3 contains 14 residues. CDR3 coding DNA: TGTGCCAGCAACACAGGGGGGATGAACACTGAAGCTTTCTTT. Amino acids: CASNTGGMNTEAFF.

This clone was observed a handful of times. The CDR3 is CASSFLVAATPETQYF. The CDR3 nucleotides read TGTGCCAGCAGCTTTCTGGTAGCGGCTACCCCAGAGACCCAGTACTTC. This chain uses TRBV5-6 with TRBJ2-5, with D perhaps matching TRBD2 (6 bases). The ends were cut back, 2 bases at V and 4 bases at J, with 18 bases in the middle. CDR3 length: 16 amino acids. The germline V gene encodes CDR1 SGHDT and CDR2 YYEEEE.

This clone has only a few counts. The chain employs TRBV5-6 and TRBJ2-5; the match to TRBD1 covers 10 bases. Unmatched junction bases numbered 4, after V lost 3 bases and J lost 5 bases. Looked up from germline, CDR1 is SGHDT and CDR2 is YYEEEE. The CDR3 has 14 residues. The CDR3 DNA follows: TGTGCCAGCAGCTACCAGGGACAGGGGGAGACCCAGTACTTC. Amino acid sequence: CASSYQGQGETQYF.

CDR3 region: CASSTGGTNYGYTF. In nucleotides, the CDR3 is TGTGCCAGCTCGACCGGGGGGACTAACTATGGCTACACCTTC. The chain carries TRBV18 and TRBJ1-2; tentatively, D is TRBD1 (5 bases). CDR1 and CDR2 (germline): KGHSH, LQKENI. The CDR3 totals 14 residues. The V gene lost 6 bases and the J gene lost 0 bases, with 11 bases spanning the gap.

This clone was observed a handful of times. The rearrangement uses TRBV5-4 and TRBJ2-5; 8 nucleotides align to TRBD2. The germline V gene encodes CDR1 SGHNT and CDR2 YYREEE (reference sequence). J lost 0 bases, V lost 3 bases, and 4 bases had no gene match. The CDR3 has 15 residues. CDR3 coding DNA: TGTGCCAGCAGCTCGGGACTAGGTTACCAAGAGACCCAGTACTTC. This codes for CASSSGLGYQETQYF.

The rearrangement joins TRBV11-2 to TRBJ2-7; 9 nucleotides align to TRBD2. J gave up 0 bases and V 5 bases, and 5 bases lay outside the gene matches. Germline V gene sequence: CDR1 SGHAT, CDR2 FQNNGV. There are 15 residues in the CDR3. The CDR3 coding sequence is TGTGCCAGCAGCGACCTAGCGGGACCCTCCTACGAGCAGTACTTC. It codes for CASSDLAGPSYEQYF.

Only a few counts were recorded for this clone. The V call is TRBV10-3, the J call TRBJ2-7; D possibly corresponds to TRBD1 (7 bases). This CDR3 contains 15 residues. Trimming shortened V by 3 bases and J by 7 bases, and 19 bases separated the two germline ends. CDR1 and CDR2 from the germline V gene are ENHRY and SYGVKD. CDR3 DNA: TGTGCCATCAGTGATGCCCGCAGGGGGGTCTCTGAGCAGTACTTC. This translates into CAISDARRGVSEQYF.

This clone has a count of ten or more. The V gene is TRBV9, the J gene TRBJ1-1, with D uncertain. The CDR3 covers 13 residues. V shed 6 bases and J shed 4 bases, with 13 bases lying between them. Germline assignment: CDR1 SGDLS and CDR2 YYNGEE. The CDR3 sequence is CASTRPNLTEAFF. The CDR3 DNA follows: TGTGCCAGCACCAGGCCCAATCTCACTGAAGCTTTCTTT.

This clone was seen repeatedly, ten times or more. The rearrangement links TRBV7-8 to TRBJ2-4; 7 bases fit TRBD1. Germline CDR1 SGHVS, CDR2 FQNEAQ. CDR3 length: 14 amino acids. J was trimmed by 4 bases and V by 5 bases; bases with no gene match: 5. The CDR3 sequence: CASSPSTGKNIQYF. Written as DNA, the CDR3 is TGTGCCAGCAGCCCCTCGACAGGGAAAAACATTCAGTACTTC.

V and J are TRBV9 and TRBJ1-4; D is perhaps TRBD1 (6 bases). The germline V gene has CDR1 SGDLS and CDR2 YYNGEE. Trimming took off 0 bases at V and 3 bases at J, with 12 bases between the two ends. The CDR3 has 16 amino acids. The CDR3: CASSVGGGESNEKLFF. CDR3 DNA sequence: TGTGCCAGCAGCGTAGGGGGGGGCGAGTCTAATGAAAAACTGTTTTTT.

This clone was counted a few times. Written as DNA, the CDR3 is TGTGCCAGCAGTTCTAGACAGGGGAACACTGAAGCTTTCTTT. It encodes CASSSRQGNTEAFF. This chain joins TRBV27 and TRBJ1-1; 7 bases are a match to TRBD1. Trimming cost V 4 bases and J 1 base; bases outside gene matches: 3. Germline CDR1 MNHEY, CDR2 SMNVEV (reference sequence). The CDR3 is 14 amino acids.